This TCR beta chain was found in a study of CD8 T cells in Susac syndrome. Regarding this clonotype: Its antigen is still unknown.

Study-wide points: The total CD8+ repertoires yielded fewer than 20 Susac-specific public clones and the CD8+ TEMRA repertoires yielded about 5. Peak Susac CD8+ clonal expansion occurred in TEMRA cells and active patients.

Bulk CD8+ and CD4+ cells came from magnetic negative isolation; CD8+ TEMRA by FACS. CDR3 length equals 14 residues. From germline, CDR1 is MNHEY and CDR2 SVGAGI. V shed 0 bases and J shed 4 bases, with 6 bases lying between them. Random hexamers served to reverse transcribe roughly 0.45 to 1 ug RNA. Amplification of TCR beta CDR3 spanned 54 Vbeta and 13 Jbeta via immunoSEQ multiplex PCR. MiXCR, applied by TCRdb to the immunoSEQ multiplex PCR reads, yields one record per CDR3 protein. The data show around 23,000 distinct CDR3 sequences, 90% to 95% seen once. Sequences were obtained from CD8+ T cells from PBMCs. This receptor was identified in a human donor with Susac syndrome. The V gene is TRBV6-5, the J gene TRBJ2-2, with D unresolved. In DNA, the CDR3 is TGTGCCAGCAGTTACTCCGTGGGCACCGGGGAGCTGTTTTTT. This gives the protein CASSYSVGTGELFF.